These 29 T cell receptor beta chains were sequenced from one sample in a study of regulatory T cells in long-lasting Graves disease (dated by TCRdb to the early 2020s). The library was made by multiplex PCR. These reads were obtained on an Illumina HiSeq 4000. CDR3 regions were amplified by Arm-PCR with iRepertoire HTBI primers to construct TCR beta libraries. TCRdb's own reprocessing of the public reads used fastp at Q25 and MiXCR and kept productive beta chains. Entries that share a CDR3 protein sequence are merged under the most common genes and DNA. In this sample the table shows about 460,000 distinct CDR3 sequences, less than 25% of which occur a single time. The ten largest clones take up roughly 14% of the sample. According to the study, the label for this sample's time point signals: persistent/refractory GD, antithyroid drugs over 5 years with positive TRAb. For both TCR sequencing and RNA sequencing, RNA was extracted from PBMCs in TRIzol.

This specimen consisted of peripheral blood mononuclear cells (PBMCs), obtained when the disease was refractory, from a patient treated with antithyroid drugs. The source is a female donor with Graves disease.

With respect to this clonotype: This could be a read error, since a much larger clone is one nucleotide away. The CDR3 does not close with the conserved phenylalanine or tryptophan, likely indicating a read error. The chain uses TRBV28 and TRBJ1-1; possible D gene TRBD1, 6 bases. Trimming took 10 bases from V and 4 from J, leaving 16 bases between them. The germline V gene encodes CDR1 MDHEN and CDR2 SYDVKM. This CDR3 spans 13 amino acids. The CDR3 nucleotides read TGTGCCATCACCGGAGGGGGGACCACTGAAGCTTTCCTT. This encodes CAITGGGTTEAFL.

This clonotype was counted a few times. The chain recombines TRBV9 with TRBJ2-5; D gene ambiguous. CDR1 and CDR2 (germline): SGDLS, YYNGEE. V was clipped by 0 bases and J by 4 bases, with 13 bases between them. The CDR3 runs 15 residues. The CDR3 DNA is TGTGCCAGCAGCGTAGGAAGTTCAGTGGGAGAGACCCAGTACTTC. It codes for CASSVGSSVGETQYF.

This clonotype was seen many times. The rearrangement uses TRBV2 and TRBJ2-7, with 8 bases aligning to TRBD1. CDR3 length equals 13 residues. Germline V gene sequence: CDR1 SNHLY, CDR2 FYNNEI. The V and J ends lost 2 bases and 5 bases, in that order; junction bases with no gene match: 2. The DNA of the CDR3 is TGTGCCAGCAGTGAAAACAGGGGGGACGAGCAGTACTTC. Amino acids: CASSENRGDEQYF.

This clonotype has ten or more counts. The chain couples TRBV7-2 to TRBJ2-7; D gene uncertain. The V end lost 5 bases, the J end lost 1 base, and 9 bases lay between the germline ends. The CDR3 consists of 13 residues. From germline, CDR1 is SGHTA and CDR2 FQGNSA. The CDR3 spells CASSPLGSYEQYF. The CDR3 DNA reads TGTGCCAGCAGCCCTCTAGGGTCCTACGAGCAGTACTTC.

This clonotype was observed at least ten times. This chain connects TRBV20-1 to TRBJ1-4; D uncertain. Germline V CDR1 and CDR2: DFQATT, SNEGSKA (reference sequence). V was clipped by 1 base and J by 7 bases, with 10 bases between them. The CDR3 has 13 amino acids. CDR3 in DNA: TGCAGTGCTAGAGCTGCAGGTGCTGAAAAACTGTTTTTT. Translation: CSARAAGAEKLFF.

The V call is TRBV28, the J call TRBJ2-3; 8 bases match TRBD2. The germline CDR1 and CDR2 sequences are MDHEN and SYDVKM. CDR3 length: 14 amino acids. Unmatched junction bases numbered 6, after V lost 6 bases and J lost 4 bases. CDR3: CASSRSSGADTQYF. The CDR3 coding sequence is TGTGCCAGCAGCCGTAGTAGCGGGGCAGATACGCAGTATTTT.

This clonotype was counted ten times or more. The rearrangement uses TRBV7-9 and TRBJ1-5, with 8 bases matching TRBD1. CDR1 SEHNR and CDR2 FQNEAQ come from the germline V gene (reference sequence). The CDR3 sequence is 13 residues long. V lost 5 bases to trimming and J lost 6 bases; unmatched junction nucleotides: 3. The CDR3 protein is CASSLDRAQPQHF. As DNA, the CDR3 is TGTGCCAGCAGCCTGGACAGGGCTCAGCCCCAGCATTTT.

In this sample, this clonotype turned up once. A much bigger clone sits one base away, suggesting this may be a read error. The chain combines TRBV29-1 with TRBJ1-1; possible D gene TRBD1, 6 bases. The CDR3 loop spans 15 amino acids. The germline V gene has CDR1 SQVTM and CDR2 ANQGSEA. In nucleotides, the CDR3 is TGCAACGTTGAAGAGGCTAAGGGGGTTAGCACTGAAGCTTTCTTT. Residues: CNVEEAKGVSTEAFF.

This clonotype appeared many times. The gene calls are TRBV12-3 or TRBV12-4 and TRBJ1-2; no clear D gene. The CDR3 covers 13 residues. V lost 6 bases and J lost 8, with 16 bases in between. The chain's CDR3 is CASSQTGYRGYTF. As DNA, the CDR3 is TGTGCCAGCAGCCAGACGGGGTATCGCGGCTACACCTTC.

In this sample, this clonotype turned up many times. The gene calls are TRBV6-1 and TRBJ2-2; no reliable D call. CDR3 length: 14 residues. Between the trimmed V and J ends, which lost 11 bases and 3 bases, there was a span of 16 bases. Germline assignment: CDR1 MNHNS and CDR2 SASEGT. CDR3 residues: CAGKVGRDTGELFF. The CDR3 DNA sequence: TGTGCCGGTAAAGTCGGGCGTGACACCGGGGAGCTGTTTTTT.

This clonotype was detected many times. The V gene is TRBV12-3 or TRBV12-4, the J gene TRBJ1-1; D not resolved. The CDR3 covers 12 residues. The V end lost 6 bases, the J end lost 6 bases, and 11 bases lay between the germline ends. The CDR3 is CASSPTWAEAFF. Here the CDR3 DNA reads TGTGCCAGCAGCCCCACCTGGGCTGAAGCTTTCTTT.

This clonotype was picked up many times. V is TRBV6-1 and J is TRBJ1-2; D call uncertain. The germline V and J ends were trimmed by 8 bases and 8 bases, with 15 bases remaining between them. Germline assignment: CDR1 MNHNS and CDR2 SASEGT. This CDR3 has 12 residues. CDR3 sequence: CASGFLGYGYTF. DNA of the CDR3: TGTGCCAGCGGCTTTTTGGGATACGGCTACACCTTC.

The rearrangement joins TRBV20-1 to TRBJ2-3; TRBD2 aligns across 11 bases. V lost 6 bases and J lost 0; bases outside the gene matches: 8. The germline V gene has CDR1 DFQATT and CDR2 SNEGSKA (reference sequence). The CDR3 extends over 16 amino acids. The CDR3, as DNA: TGCAGTGCGTCAACTAGCGGGGGCCCTAGCACAGATACGCAGTATTTT. This encodes CSASTSGGPSTDTQYF.

The table lists this clonotype with a few counts. The rearrangement uses TRBV7-6 and TRBJ1-5; TRBD1 might be the D (5 bases). Germline loops: CDR1 SGHVS, CDR2 FNYEAQ. This CDR3 contains 16 residues. Trimming left V 4 bases short and J 0 bases short, with 13 bases between. CDR3 loop: CASSSGTSYSNQPQHF. CDR3 in DNA: TGTGCCAGCAGCTCCGGGACGTCGTATAGCAATCAGCCCCAGCATTTT.

The sample holds a few counts of this clonotype. The rearrangement links TRBV4-3 to TRBJ2-5; 14 nucleotides align to TRBD2. This CDR3 has 15 residues. Trimming removed 4 bases from V and 6 bases from J; junction bases left unmatched: 4. Germline V gene data show CDR1 as LGHNA and CDR2 as YSLEER. The CDR3 protein is CASSPGLAGEKTQYF. CDR3 sequence (DNA): TGCGCCAGCAGCCCGGGACTAGCGGGGGAAAAGACCCAGTACTTC.

This clonotype has at least ten counts. The V and J genes are TRBV6-1 and TRBJ2-7; a weak D match, TRBD2 (7 bases). This CDR3 has 16 amino acids. From germline, CDR1 is MNHNS and CDR2 SASEGT. The V and J ends lost 7 bases and 1 base respectively, with 20 bases between them. The CDR3 reads CASTQRGASGSYEQYF. CDR3 nucleotides: TGTGCCAGCACCCAAAGGGGGGCTAGCGGTTCCTACGAGCAGTACTTC.

There are many counts of this clonotype. The rearrangement joins TRBV2 to TRBJ1-2; 9 bases match TRBD1. This CDR3 is 15 amino acids long. Germline V gene lookup returns CDR1 SNHLY and CDR2 FYNNEI. With V trimmed by 5 bases and J by 7 bases, 11 bases remained unmatched. In nucleotides, the CDR3 is TGTGCCAGCAGTCCGCCGGGACAGGGAGTAGGTGGCTACACCTTC. This codes for CASSPPGQGVGGYTF. Full variable domain (remainder filled in from reference TRBV2 and TRBJ1-2): EPEVTQTPSHQVTQMGQEVILRCVPISNHLYFYWYRQILGQKVEFLVSFYNNEISEKSEIFDDQFSVERPDGSNFTLKIRSTKLEDSAMYFCASSPPGQGVGGYTFGSGTRLTVV.

This clonotype was counted many times. This CDR3 is CASSPLGQQETQYF. The CDR3, as DNA: TGTGCCAGCAGCCCCCTGGGACAGCAAGAGACCCAGTACTTC. This chain uses TRBV11-3 with TRBJ2-5, with TRBD1 matching 7 bases. CDR1 is SGHNT and CDR2 is YENEEA in the germline V gene. The CDR3 loop spans 14 amino acids. The J segment lost 2 bases and the V segment lost 5 bases, leaving 5 bases of the junction unmatched.

The chain uses TRBV19 and TRBJ2-7; D gene uncertain. The length of the CDR3 is 15 residues. Germline CDR1 and CDR2: LNHDA and SQIVND (reference sequence). V was cut by 3 bases and J by 2 bases, with 14 bases left in between. Here the CDR3 reads CASSISSTRPYEQYF. As DNA, the CDR3 is TGTGCCAGTAGTATCAGTAGCACCAGACCCTACGAGCAGTACTTC.

This clonotype has ten or more counts. V usage is TRBV2 and J usage is TRBJ2-5; TRBD1 or TRBD2 may be the D gene (5 bases each). The CDR3 is 13 amino acids. V was cut by 7 bases and J by 0 bases, with 9 bases left in between. CDR1 is SNHLY and CDR2 is FYNNEI in the germline V gene. CDR3 DNA sequence: TGTGCCAGCATTTGGGGGAACCAAGAGACCCAGTACTTC. It translates to CASIWGNQETQYF.

This chain joins TRBV19 and TRBJ1-5; weak D call: TRBD1 (6 bases). This CDR3 comprises 14 residues. V dropped 11 bases and J dropped 4 bases, with 18 bases sitting between them. Germline values: CDR1 LNHDA, CDR2 SQIVND (reference sequence). CDR3 loop: CASSRAQGNQPQHF. In nucleotides, the CDR3 is TGTGCCTCCTCAAGGGCTCAGGGGAATCAGCCCCAGCATTTT.

This chain links TRBV19 with TRBJ2-5, with 9 positions matching TRBD2. The germline V gene encodes CDR1 LNHDA and CDR2 SQIVND (reference sequence). V dropped 0 bases and J dropped 5; count of bases not matched to a gene: 4. CDR3 length: 15 residues. CDR3: CASSIDSGSGETQYF. The CDR3 nucleotides are TGTGCCAGTAGTATAGATAGCGGGAGTGGGGAGACCCAGTACTTC.

This clonotype has only a few counts. This chain joins TRBV5-1 and TRBJ1-1; TRBD1 matches at 7 bases. This CDR3 contains 15 residues. V shed 2 bases and J 4 bases; nucleotides not matched to a gene: 8. CDR1 is SGHRS, CDR2 YFSETQ, per germline. CDR3 nucleotide sequence: TGCGCCAGCAGCTTTCACAGGGGAACAGGCACTGAAGCTTTCTTT. Amino acid sequence: CASSFHRGTGTEAFF. Combining the CDR3 with reference TRBV5-1 and TRBJ1-1 gives the whole variable domain KAGVTQTPRYLIKTRGQQVTLSCSPISGHRSVSWYQQTPGQGLQFLFEYFSETQRNKGNFPGRFSGRQFSNSRSEMNVSTLELGDSALYLCASSFHRGTGTEAFFGQGTRLTVV.

This clonotype was seen many times. The chain recombines TRBV7-2 with TRBJ2-7; 7 bases fit TRBD2. The CDR3 runs to 14 residues. Losses at the gene ends were 5 bases for V and 1 base for J; bases not matched to a gene: 5. CDR1 and CDR2 from the germline V gene are SGHTA and FQGNSA. CDR3 region: CASSPQGGSYEQYF. In DNA form, the CDR3 reads TGTGCCAGCAGCCCTCAGGGAGGGTCCTACGAGCAGTACTTC.

Details on this clonotype: A much larger clone lies one base from this, so it may be a read error. The chain employs TRBV6-1 and TRBJ1-4; weak D call: TRBD1 (5 bases). This CDR3 comprises 14 residues. The V and J ends lost 8 bases and 16 bases respectively, with 26 bases between them. Germline CDR1 and CDR2: MNHNS and SASEGT. CDR3 protein: CASGEGKGGREPFF. The CDR3 DNA reads TGTGCCAGCGGAGAGGGGAAAGGAGGGCGGGAACCGTTTTTT.

At least ten counts were recorded for this clonotype. CDR3: CAWRREGTYGYTF. For the CDR3, the DNA is TGTGCCTGGAGGAGGGAGGGTACCTATGGCTACACCTTC. The rearrangement links TRBV30 to TRBJ1-2; D gene ambiguous. V was trimmed by 3 bases and J by 4 bases, leaving 12 bases between them. The CDR3 sequence is 13 residues long. Per the germline V gene, CDR1 is GTSNPN and CDR2 is SVGIG (reference sequence).

This clonotype was observed many times. The chain uses TRBV15 and TRBJ1-4, with TRBD1 matching over 8 bases. This CDR3 comprises 15 residues. The germline CDR1 and CDR2 sequences are LNHNV and YYDKDF (reference sequence). Losses at the gene ends were 3 bases for V and 10 bases for J; bases not matched to a gene: 10. CDR3 region: CATSSDRTGTLKLFF. The CDR3 nucleotides read TGTGCCACCAGCAGTGATCGGACAGGGACCTTAAAACTGTTTTTT.

This clonotype was seen a few times. Its ends do not fully match the called genes, so a read error is possible. The chain has TRBV6-1 and TRBJ2-4, with 9 bases aligning to TRBD1. The CDR3 spans 15 residues. Germline V gene lookup returns CDR1 MNHNS and CDR2 SASEGT. The CDR3 is CASSEGSGQGNIQYF. The CDR3 nucleotides are TGTGCCAGCAGCGAAGGATCGGGACAGGGAAACATTCAGTACTTC.

This clonotype was seen ten or more times. This chain joins TRBV2 and TRBJ2-5; no reliable D call. The CDR3 extends over 12 amino acids. Between the trimmed V and J ends, which lost 4 bases and 0 bases, there was a span of 3 bases. Germline V gives CDR1 SNHLY, CDR2 FYNNEI. CDR3 sequence: CASSAYQETQYF. CDR3 DNA sequence: TGTGCCAGCAGTGCGTACCAAGAGACCCAGTACTTC.